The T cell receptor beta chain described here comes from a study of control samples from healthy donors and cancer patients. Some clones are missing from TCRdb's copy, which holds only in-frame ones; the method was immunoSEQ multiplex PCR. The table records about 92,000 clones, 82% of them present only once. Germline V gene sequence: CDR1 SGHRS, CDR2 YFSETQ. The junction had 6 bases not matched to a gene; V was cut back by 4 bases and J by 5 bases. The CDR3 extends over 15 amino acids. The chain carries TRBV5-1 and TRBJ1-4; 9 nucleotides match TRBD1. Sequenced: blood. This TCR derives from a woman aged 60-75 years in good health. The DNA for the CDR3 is TGCGCCAGCAGCCAGGGACAGGGACTCAATGAAAAACTGTTTTTT. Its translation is CASSQGQGLNEKLFF.